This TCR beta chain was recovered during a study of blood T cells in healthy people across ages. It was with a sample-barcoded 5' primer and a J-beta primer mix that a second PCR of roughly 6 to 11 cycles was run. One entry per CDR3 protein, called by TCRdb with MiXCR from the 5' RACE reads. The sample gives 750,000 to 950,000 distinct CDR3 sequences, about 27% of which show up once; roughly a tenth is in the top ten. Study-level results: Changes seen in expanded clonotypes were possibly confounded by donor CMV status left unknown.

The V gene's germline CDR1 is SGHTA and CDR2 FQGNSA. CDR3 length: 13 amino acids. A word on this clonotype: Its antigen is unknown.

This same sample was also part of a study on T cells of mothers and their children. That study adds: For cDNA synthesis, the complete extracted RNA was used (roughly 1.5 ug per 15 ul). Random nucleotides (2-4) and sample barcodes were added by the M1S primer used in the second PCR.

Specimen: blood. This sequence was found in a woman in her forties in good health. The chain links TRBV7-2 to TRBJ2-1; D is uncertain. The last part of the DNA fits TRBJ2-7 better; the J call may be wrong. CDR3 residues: CASSLTVNNEQYF. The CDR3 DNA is TGTGCCAGCAGCTTAACCGTCAACAATGAGCAGTACTTC.